The 25 T cell receptor beta chains listed next were all sequenced from one sample in a study of blood T cell repertoires in COVID-19. Assay used: immunoSEQ multiplex PCR; TCRdb lists only in-frame clones, some missing. The data contain more than 85,000 clones, around 83% of them singletons. The sample taken for sequencing was peripheral blood. The receptors originated from a woman older than 75 with acute or convalescent COVID-19.

V and J are TRBV7-9 and TRBJ1-2; TRBD1 matches at 7 bases. From germline, CDR1 is SEHNR and CDR2 FQNEAQ (reference sequence). The V gene end was trimmed by 2 bases and the J gene end by 7 bases; junction bases not matched to a gene: 4. The CDR3 has 13 amino acids. The CDR3 DNA sequence: TGTGCCAGCAGCTTACCCTCAGGGGGTGGCTACACCTTC. Translating it yields CASSLPSGGGYTF.

The chain combines TRBV19 with TRBJ2-5, with D perhaps matching TRBD2 (6 bases). Germline lookup yields CDR1 LNHDA and CDR2 SQIVND (reference sequence). This CDR3 is built from 15 residues. The germline V and J ends were trimmed by 0 bases and 9 bases, with 17 bases remaining between them. This CDR3 is CASSIEGGNLGAQYF. CDR3 nucleotide sequence: TGTGCCAGTAGTATAGAAGGAGGGAACCTCGGGGCCCAGTACTTC.

This clone was recorded only once. The chain recombines TRBV6-5 with TRBJ2-2; no definite D call. The germline V gene has CDR1 MNHEY and CDR2 SVGAGI. V dropped 2 bases and J dropped 5 bases, with 9 bases sitting between them. This CDR3 is built from 14 residues. CDR3 in amino acids: CASSYTRITGELFF. The CDR3 DNA sequence: TGTGCCAGCAGTTACACGAGAATAACCGGGGAGCTGTTTTTT.

The rearrangement uses TRBV20-1 and TRBJ2-1; D might be TRBD1 (6 bases). The CDR3 spans 16 residues. The V gene lost 3 bases and the J gene lost 6 bases, with 21 bases spanning the gap. Per germline, CDR1 DFQATT and CDR2 SNEGSKA (reference sequence). The CDR3 sequence: CSASQALLTGGNEQFF. The CDR3 coding sequence is TGCAGTGCTAGTCAGGCTCTTCTGACAGGAGGCAATGAGCAGTTCTTC.

The chain is built from TRBV5-6 and TRBJ2-5; 14 bases match TRBD2. Germline values: CDR1 SGHDT, CDR2 YYEEEE. The length of the CDR3 is 19 residues. Unmatched junction bases numbered 13, after V lost 2 bases and J lost 4 bases. The CDR3 sequence: CASSLEGLAGAAGGETQYF. CDR3 bases: TGTGCCAGCAGCTTAGAGGGACTAGCGGGAGCGGCGGGGGGAGAGACCCAGTACTTC.

J is TRBJ1-1 and V is TRBV6-5; weak D call: TRBD1 (6 bases). The length of the CDR3 is 13 residues. Trimming shortened V by 7 bases and J by 3 bases, and 12 bases separated the two germline ends. Germline CDR1 MNHEY, CDR2 SVGAGI. This chain's CDR3 is CASTKGGDTEAFF. The DNA for the CDR3 is TGTGCCAGCACCAAGGGGGGGGACACTGAAGCTTTCTTT.

V and J are TRBV11-3 and TRBJ2-2, with 8 bases identical to TRBD1. Looked up from germline, CDR1 is SGHNT and CDR2 is YENEEA. The ends lost 3 bases at V and 5 bases at J; junction bases unmatched: 8. The CDR3 is 16 amino acids. The CDR3 region has the DNA TGTGCCAGCAGCTTGCGCGGACAGGGAAAAACCGGGGAGCTGTTTTTT. Protein sequence: CASSLRGQGKTGELFF.

The chain joins TRBV7-9 to TRBJ1-5; D is possibly TRBD1 (6 bases). The CDR3 spans 16 residues. Trimming removed 5 bases at V and 5 bases at J, with 19 bases between. CDR1 is SEHNR and CDR2 is FQNEAQ in the germline V gene (reference sequence). The CDR3 nucleotides are TGTGCCAGCAGCCGAGACAGGAATTATGGGGATCAGCCCCAGCATTTT. Translated: CASSRDRNYGDQPQHF.

V is TRBV11-3 and J is TRBJ1-2, with D hard to call. V was clipped by 4 bases and J by 2 bases, with 5 bases between them. Per the germline V gene, CDR1 is SGHNT and CDR2 is YENEEA. CDR3 length equals 12 residues. The CDR3 sequence: CASSSMNYGYTF. CDR3 nucleotides: TGTGCCAGCAGCTCAATGAACTATGGCTACACCTTC. Together with reference TRBV11-3 and TRBJ1-2, the CDR3 gives the full variable domain: EAGVVQSPRYKIIEKKQPVAFWCNPISGHNTLYWYLQNLGQGPELLIRYENEEAVDDSQLPKDRFSAERLKGVDSTLKIQPAELGDSAVYLCASSSMNYGYTFGSGTRLTVV.

V and J are TRBV7-9 and TRBJ2-5; 7 nucleotides line up with TRBD1. Germline CDR1 is SEHNR and CDR2 is FQNEAQ (reference sequence). Losses at the gene ends were 0 bases for V and 4 bases for J; bases not matched to a gene: 2. This CDR3 has 14 residues. Here the CDR3 DNA reads TGTGCCAGCAGCTTAGCGACAGGGCGAGAGACCCAGTACTTC. Translated, it gives CASSLATGRETQYF.

The chain is built from TRBV18 and TRBJ2-2; 11 bases match TRBD2. The CDR3 contains 18 residues. V lost 1 base and J lost 1; bases outside the gene matches: 5. Germline CDR1 KGHSH, CDR2 LQKENI. The CDR3 region has the DNA TGTGCCAGCTCACCACGGGCTAGCGGGAGGATGAACACCGGGGAGCTGTTTTTT. Its protein product is CASSPRASGRMNTGELFF. The entire variable domain, with the rest obtained from reference TRBV18 and TRBJ2-2, is as follows: NAGVMQNPRHLVRRRGQEARLRCSPMKGHSHVYWYRQLPEEGLKFMVYLQKENIIDESGMPKERFSAEFPKEGPSILRIQQVVRGDSAAYFCASSPRASGRMNTGELFFGEGSRLTVL.

The gene calls are TRBV5-4 and TRBJ2-2; 7 nucleotides match TRBD1. This CDR3 is 18 amino acids long. V dropped 4 bases and J dropped 0; count of bases not matched to a gene: 12. Germline V lookup: CDR1 SGHNT, CDR2 YYREEE (reference sequence). CDR3 sequence reads: CASSVGVRGQANTGELFF. DNA of the CDR3: TGTGCCAGCAGCGTGGGGGTTCGTGGACAGGCGAACACCGGGGAGCTGTTTTTT.

The V gene is TRBV11-3, the J gene TRBJ2-5, with D perhaps matching TRBD1 (6 bases). CDR1 and CDR2 (germline): SGHNT, YENEEA. The CDR3 loop spans 14 amino acids. V was trimmed by 3 bases and J by 1 base, leaving 9 bases between them. The DNA of the CDR3 is TGTGCCAGCAGCTTCGGACAGCTCCAAGAGACCCAGTACTTC. As protein: CASSFGQLQETQYF.

The V and J genes are TRBV19 and TRBJ2-1; TRBD1 matches at 11 bases. The CDR3 sequence is 18 residues long. The V and J ends lost 10 bases and 10 bases, in that order; junction bases with no gene match: 24. The germline V gene encodes CDR1 LNHDA and CDR2 SQIVND (reference sequence). The CDR3 region has the DNA TGTGCCACCGTTCCGGGACAGGGGGGCAGCGGGAGACGTCGGGAGCAGTTCTTC. Its translation is CATVPGQGGSGRRREQFF.

In this sample, this clone turned up once. V and J are TRBV28 and TRBJ2-1; D uncertain. This CDR3 is built from 14 residues. V was cut by 4 bases and J by 4 bases, with 11 bases left in between. CDR1 MDHEN and CDR2 SYDVKM come from the germline V gene. The CDR3 DNA reads as TGTGCCAGCAGTTCCCCCGGGTCTTACAATGAGCAGTTCTTC. Protein product: CASSSPGSYNEQFF. The variable domain in full, with the rest retrieved from reference TRBV28 and TRBJ2-1, is DVKVTQSSRYLVKRTGEKVFLECVQDMDHENMFWYRQDPGLGLRLIYFSYDVKMKEKGDIPEGYSVSREKKERFSLILESASTNQTSMYLCASSSPGSYNEQFFGPGTRLTVL.

The chain combines TRBV7-2 with TRBJ2-3; TRBD2 matches at 7 bases. The junction had 8 bases not matched to a gene; V was cut back by 4 bases and J by 4 bases. CDR1 and CDR2 (germline): SGHTA, FQGNSA. The CDR3 spans 15 residues. CDR3 DNA sequence: TGTGCCAGCAGCTCCACCCGACTAGCTGCAGATACGCAGTATTTT. Translation: CASSSTRLAADTQYF.

The chain has TRBV3-1 (or the pseudogene TRBV3-2) and TRBJ2-1, with D tentatively TRBD1 (6 bases). The CDR3 sequence is 15 residues long. From germline, CDR1 is LGHDT and CDR2 YNNKEL (reference sequence). V shed 0 bases and J shed 4 bases, with 10 bases lying between them. Written as DNA, the CDR3 is TGTGCCAGCAGCCAAGATTCGGACAGATACAATGAGCAGTTCTTC. Amino acids: CASSQDSDRYNEQFF.

The chain is built from TRBV18 and TRBJ1-1, with TRBD1 matching 8 bases. Losses at the gene ends were 3 bases for V and 6 bases for J; bases not matched to a gene: 9. CDR1 is KGHSH and CDR2 is LQKENI in the germline V gene. CDR3 length equals 15 residues. CDR3 in DNA: TGTGCCAGCTCACCGACAGGGGCGCCGGGGCCTGAAGCTTTCTTT. The encoded protein is CASSPTGAPGPEAFF. Full variable domain (outside the CDR3, taken from reference TRBV18 and TRBJ1-1): NAGVMQNPRHLVRRRGQEARLRCSPMKGHSHVYWYRQLPEEGLKFMVYLQKENIIDESGMPKERFSAEFPKEGPSILRIQQVVRGDSAAYFCASSPTGAPGPEAFFGQGTRLTVV.

The gene calls are TRBV7-9 and TRBJ2-7; possible D gene TRBD2, 6 bases. Germline V CDR1 and CDR2: SEHNR, FQNEAQ (reference sequence). The V gene lost 5 bases and the J gene lost 2 bases, with 13 bases spanning the gap. The CDR3 totals 14 residues. The CDR3 region is CASSPGLITYEQYF. The CDR3 DNA sequence: TGTGCCAGCAGCCCGGGACTGATAACCTACGAGCAGTACTTC.

The table lists this clone with a few counts. V is TRBV7-9 and J is TRBJ1-1; maybe TRBD1 (5 bases). Germline lookup yields CDR1 SEHNR and CDR2 FQNEAQ (reference sequence). The V gene lost 5 bases and the J gene lost 7 bases, with 17 bases spanning the gap. This CDR3 is 14 amino acids long. CDR3 nucleotide sequence: TGTGCCAGCAGCCCCCAACGCTGGAGGGGTGAAGCTTTCTTT. Translated, it gives CASSPQRWRGEAFF.

This chain joins TRBV10-2 and TRBJ1-5, with 7 bases lining up with TRBD1. The CDR3 consists of 15 residues. Germline CDR1 reads WSHSY; CDR2 reads SAAADI. After removal of 5 bases from V and 4 bases from J, the junction contained 8 bases not matched to a gene. CDR3 region: CASSLGGGGNQPQHF. CDR3 bases: TGCGCCAGCAGTCTAGGGGGCGGTGGAAATCAGCCCCAGCATTTT.

The chain uses TRBV19 and TRBJ2-4; 8 nucleotides agree with TRBD2. The CDR3 length is 16 residues. CDR1 and CDR2 (germline): LNHDA, SQIVND (reference sequence). Unmatched junction bases numbered 7, after V lost 3 bases and J lost 3 bases. The CDR3 DNA sequence: TGTGCCAGTAGTATGCGTACTAGCGGATTCAAAAACATTCAGTACTTC. Its protein product is CASSMRTSGFKNIQYF.

CDR3: CASSGTGGDAGELFF. The CDR3 coding sequence is TGCGCCAGCAGCGGGACAGGGGGCGATGCCGGGGAGCTGTTTTTT. The rearrangement links TRBV5-1 to TRBJ2-2, with 12 nucleotides matching TRBD1. CDR3 length equals 15 residues. With V trimmed by 4 bases and J by 6 bases, 4 bases remained unmatched. Germline loops: CDR1 SGHRS, CDR2 YFSETQ. The whole variable domain, filled in from reference TRBV5-1 and TRBJ2-2, reads KAGVTQTPRYLIKTRGQQVTLSCSPISGHRSVSWYQQTPGQGLQFLFEYFSETQRNKGNFPGRFSGRQFSNSRSEMNVSTLELGDSALYLCASSGTGGDAGELFFGEGSRLTVL.

This clone was detected only once. The chain recombines TRBV19 with TRBJ2-1; 7 bases are a match to TRBD2. Germline CDR1 is LNHDA and CDR2 is SQIVND (reference sequence). The ends lost 7 bases at V and 5 bases at J; junction bases unmatched: 20. This CDR3 is 18 amino acids long. As DNA, the CDR3 is TGTGCCAGTAAAGCCGGCCGGGAACTAGCGTCCCCGAACAATGAGCAGTTCTTC. Its protein is CASKAGRELASPNNEQFF. The variable domain in full, completed from reference TRBV19 and TRBJ2-1, reads DGGITQSPKYLFRKEGQNVTLSCEQNLNHDAMYWYRQDPGQGLRLIYYSQIVNDFQKGDIAEGYSVSREKKESFPLTVTSAQKNPTAFYLCASKAGRELASPNNEQFFGPGTRLTVL.

The chain recombines TRBV9 with TRBJ2-1; D might be TRBD2 (6 bases). V lost 2 bases and J lost 4, with 10 bases in between. Per the germline V gene, CDR1 is SGDLS and CDR2 is YYNGEE. The CDR3 consists of 14 residues. CDR3 sequence: CASSVSGGYNEQFF. The CDR3 DNA reads TGTGCCAGCAGCGTGTCTGGGGGGTACAATGAGCAGTTCTTC.